The text below deals with one T cell receptor (beta chain). The sample is drawn from a study of blood T cell repertoires in COVID-19. Study summary: The United States, Italy and Spain were the sources of the acute and convalescent COVID-19 samples. Nucleic acid was either cDNA or gDNA, and it came from T cells, B-cell-depleted T cells, or PBMCs.

Germline values: CDR1 SGHRS, CDR2 YFSETQ. V shed 4 bases and J shed 0 bases, with 16 bases lying between them. The CDR3 has 16 residues. The method was immunoSEQ multiplex PCR; TCRdb's version includes in-frame clones alone and lacks a portion of them. Of some 160,000 clones listed, roughly 90% are singletons. The V and J genes are TRBV5-1 and TRBJ1-1, with D perhaps matching TRBD1 (5 bases). The sequence came from a young man with acute or convalescent COVID-19. Sequencing was done on a sample of peripheral blood. The CDR3 sequence: CASSLETGSMNTEAFF. The CDR3 DNA reads TGCGCCAGCAGCCTGGAAACAGGTTCTATGAACACTGAAGCTTTCTTT.